This entry lists 17 T cell receptor beta chains sequenced from one sample in a study of blood T cell repertoires in COVID-19. Profiling relied on immunoSEQ multiplex PCR, and the TCRdb table lists in-frame clones only, not all of them. The sample includes about 120,000 clones, around 78% seen only once; the top ten take over 2%. Sequenced: peripheral blood. These receptors all stem from a man aged 65 to 79 with acute or convalescent COVID-19.

The rearrangement uses TRBV5-1 and TRBJ1-4, with a weak D call TRBD1 (6 bases). CDR1 and CDR2 (germline): SGHRS, YFSETQ. Trimming took 1 base from V and 4 from J, leaving 14 bases between them. This CDR3 contains 16 residues. CDR3 coding DNA: TGCGCCAGCAGCTTGTACGGGGCAGGGGTTAATGAAAAACTGTTTTTT. This codes for CASSLYGAGVNEKLFF.

This sequence joins TRBV23-1 and TRBJ1-2; D uncertain. TRBV23-1 is recorded as an ORF, its role being uncertain. The V and J ends lost 8 bases and 7 bases respectively, with 26 bases between them. This CDR3 has 16 residues. The CDR3, as DNA: TGCGCCAGCGGTATATCCGGGAGCGTATTTCTAGGTGGCTACACCTTC. Its protein product is CASGISGSVFLGGYTF.

This clone was detected a few times. The V and J genes are TRBV19 and TRBJ1-1; unclear D gene. The V end was cut by 4 bases, the J end by 1 base, with 10 bases between. The CDR3 has 14 residues. Germline CDR1 reads LNHDA; CDR2 reads SQIVND (reference sequence). The CDR3 is CASSRLLGNTEAFF. CDR3 DNA: TGTGCCAGTAGTAGACTGTTGGGGAACACTGAAGCTTTCTTT. Together with reference TRBV19 and TRBJ1-1, the CDR3 gives the full variable domain: DGGITQSPKYLFRKEGQNVTLSCEQNLNHDAMYWYRQDPGQGLRLIYYSQIVNDFQKGDIAEGYSVSREKKESFPLTVTSAQKNPTAFYLCASSRLLGNTEAFFGQGTRLTVV.

This clone was detected once. This sequence joins TRBV9 and TRBJ2-1; the match to TRBD2 covers 10 bases. This CDR3 comprises 16 residues. Germline V gives CDR1 SGDLS, CDR2 YYNGEE. The V and J ends lost 4 bases and 7 bases, in that order; junction bases with no gene match: 11. The CDR3 region has the DNA TGTGCCAGCAGCCCCTTAAAGCGGGGGGGCGGGAATGAGCAGTTCTTC. It yields the protein CASSPLKRGGGNEQFF.

The table lists this clone with many counts. This chain joins TRBV4-3 and TRBJ1-4; 7 bases are shared with TRBD1. V shed 2 bases and J 1 base; nucleotides not matched to a gene: 1. The V gene's germline CDR1 is LGHNA and CDR2 YSLEER. The CDR3 contains 15 residues. The CDR3 DNA sequence: TGCGCCAGCAGCCAAACAGGGGAAACTAATGAAAAACTGTTTTTT. Protein product: CASSQTGETNEKLFF.

This chain joins TRBV7-9 and TRBJ2-1; D not certain. The germline V gene encodes CDR1 SEHNR and CDR2 FQNEAQ (reference sequence). V was clipped by 1 base and J by 5 bases, with 3 bases between them. The CDR3 is 12 amino acids. The CDR3 protein is CASSLVNNEQFF. CDR3 DNA: TGTGCCAGCAGCTTAGTCAACAATGAGCAGTTCTTC.

Concerning this clone itself: The junction does not match germline at one end; this may be a read error. This chain joins TRBV11-3 and TRBJ2-5, with 12 bases lining up with TRBD1. The CDR3 runs to 15 residues. Germline V CDR1 and CDR2: SGHNT, YENEEA. The CDR3 loop reads CASSVEGQGAETQYF. The CDR3 DNA reads TGTGCCAGCAGCGTAGAGGGACAGGGGGCAGAGACCCAGTACTTC.

The J gene is TRBJ2-7, the V gene TRBV5-3, with a tentative D call TRBD1 (6 bases). TRBV5-3 qualifies as an ORF whose function is uncertain. The V end was cut by 1 base, the J end by 3 bases, with 17 bases between. CDR3 length equals 16 residues. CDR3 nucleotides: TGTGCCAGAAGCTTGATGCTTCCGGGACACCACTACGAGCAGTACTTC. Protein product: CARSLMLPGHHYEQYF.

The chain links TRBV7-9 to TRBJ2-5, with 7 positions matching TRBD2. The junction had 4 bases not matched to a gene; V was cut back by 1 base and J by 2 bases. The CDR3 totals 15 residues. Germline V gives CDR1 SEHNR, CDR2 FQNEAQ (reference sequence). CDR3 region: CASSLGGGLQETQYF. CDR3 sequence (DNA): TGTGCCAGCAGCTTAGGCGGGGGTCTACAAGAGACCCAGTACTTC.

The chain recombines TRBV11-2 with TRBJ1-5; 8 bases fit TRBD1. Germline V lookup: CDR1 SGHAT, CDR2 FQNNGV. J was trimmed by 0 bases and V by 6 bases; bases with no gene match: 10. The CDR3 is 17 residues long. The CDR3 protein is CASRRYQQGDSNQPQHF. The CDR3 DNA reads TGTGCCAGCAGGCGCTACCAACAGGGGGATAGCAATCAGCCCCAGCATTTT. Complete variable domain (other parts from reference TRBV11-2 and TRBJ1-5): EAGVAQSPRYKIIEKRQSVAFWCNPISGHATLYWYQQILGQGPKLLIQFQNNGVVDDSQLPKDRFSAERLKGVDSTLKIQPAKLEDSAVYLCASRRYQQGDSNQPQHFGDGTRLSIL.

The CDR3 sequence is CASSPLGTDTQYF. The DNA for the CDR3 is TGTGCCAGCAGCCCCCTTGGCACAGATACGCAGTATTTT. The chain carries TRBV3-1 (or the pseudogene TRBV3-2) and TRBJ2-3, with D unresolved. V lost 4 bases and J 1 base, leaving 6 bases between the germline ends. CDR3 length: 13 amino acids. Germline CDR1 is LGHDT and CDR2 is YNNKEL (reference sequence).

This sequence joins TRBV9 and TRBJ2-3; D not resolved. The CDR3 sequence is 14 residues long. Between the trimmed V and J ends, which lost 3 bases and 2 bases, there was a span of 10 bases. Germline CDR1 is SGDLS and CDR2 is YYNGEE. CDR3 in amino acids: CASSAIGATDTQYF. The CDR3, as DNA: TGTGCCAGCAGCGCAATAGGAGCCACAGATACGCAGTATTTT.

This clone was seen a few times. The chain employs TRBV7-8 and TRBJ1-1; no reliable D call. The CDR3 is made up of 13 amino acids. Trimming removed 3 bases at V and 0 bases at J, with 5 bases between. CDR1 is SGHVS, CDR2 FQNEAQ, per germline. CDR3 amino acids: CASSFSLNTEAFF. The CDR3, as DNA: TGTGCCAGCAGCTTTTCTTTGAACACTGAAGCTTTCTTT.

A few counts support this clone. This chain joins TRBV3-1 (or the pseudogene TRBV3-2) and TRBJ2-7, with D unresolved. The CDR3 extends over 14 amino acids. The germline V gene encodes CDR1 LGHDT and CDR2 YNNKEL (reference sequence). Trimming took 3 bases from V and 1 from J, leaving 10 bases between them. CDR3 amino acids: CASSQNDLSYEQYF. As DNA, the CDR3 is TGTGCCAGCAGCCAGAATGACTTGTCCTACGAGCAGTACTTC.

The chain joins TRBV5-8 to TRBJ1-1; a weak D match, TRBD1 (6 bases). Germline loops: CDR1 SGHTS, CDR2 YDEGEE. The ends were cut back, 0 bases at V and 1 base at J, with 10 bases in the middle. The CDR3 has 15 amino acids. The CDR3: CASSLVRGRNTEAFF. CDR3 bases: TGTGCCAGCAGCTTGGTGAGGGGGAGGAACACTGAAGCTTTCTTT.

This clone has only one observation. The J gene is TRBJ1-4, the V gene TRBV5-1, with D unclear. Germline V lookup: CDR1 SGHRS, CDR2 YFSETQ. There are 16 residues in the CDR3. Trimming cost V 4 bases and J 4 bases, with 17 bases left between them. CDR3: CASSLLSLGGNEKLFF. The CDR3 coding sequence is TGCGCCAGCAGCCTCTTGTCTCTGGGAGGTAATGAAAAACTGTTTTTT. The full variable domain, its missing parts supplied by reference TRBV5-1 and TRBJ1-4, is KAGVTQTPRYLIKTRGQQVTLSCSPISGHRSVSWYQQTPGQGLQFLFEYFSETQRNKGNFPGRFSGRQFSNSRSEMNVSTLELGDSALYLCASSLLSLGGNEKLFFGSGTQLSVL.

The chain has TRBV7-6 and TRBJ1-2, with D hard to call. In germline, CDR1 is SGHVS, CDR2 FNYEAQ. The CDR3 has 16 residues. V was trimmed by 0 bases and J by 3 bases, leaving 14 bases between them. CDR3: CASSLAGRIIYYGYTF. CDR3 sequence (DNA): TGTGCCAGCAGCTTAGCGGGGAGGATTATTTACTATGGCTACACCTTC.